Listed below are T cell receptor beta chains from one sample, sequenced in a study of PD-1 blockade in classical Hodgkin lymphoma. Sequencing was performed with immunoSEQ multiplex PCR; in TCRdb, only in-frame clones are kept and a portion is missing. The data show around 100,000 clones, 85% to 90% seen once. The sample consisted of peripheral blood mononuclear cells (PBMCs), taken before the second cycle of nivolumab. The receptors were gathered from a human donor with classical Hodgkin lymphoma. Both conserved end residues are part of each CDR3. The order of the fields is clone size, D gene, J gene, V gene, CDR3 protein, CDR3 DNA. D genes are given only for firm matches. Clone size appears in some rows only: once, few, many, or a class for an expanded clone.

abundance: -
d_gene: -
j_gene: TRBJ1-1
v_gene: TRBV27
CDR3aa: CASSYGSEAFF
CDR3nt: TGTGCCAGCAGTTATGGATCTGAAGCTTTCTTT

abundance: few
d_gene: -
j_gene: TRBJ2-7
v_gene: TRBV5-1
CDR3aa: CASSLADPSYEQYF
CDR3nt: TGCGCCAGCAGCTTGGCGGACCCCTCCTACGAGCAGTACTTC

abundance: once
d_gene: -
j_gene: TRBJ2-7
v_gene: TRBV27
CDR3aa: CASSLGQSSYEQYF
CDR3nt: TGTGCCAGCAGTTTAGGACAGAGCTCCTACGAGCAGTACTTC

abundance: -
d_gene: TRBD1
j_gene: TRBJ2-2
v_gene: TRBV5-4
CDR3aa: CASSPGDRGPTGELFF
CDR3nt: TGTGCCAGCAGCCCCGGGGACAGGGGGCCCACCGGGGAGCTGTTTTTT

abundance: -
d_gene: TRBD2
j_gene: TRBJ2-3
v_gene: TRBV5-8
CDR3aa: CASSAPLAGDTDTQYF
CDR3nt: TGTGCCAGCAGCGCCCCTTTAGCGGGGGACACAGATACGCAGTATTTT

abundance: -
d_gene: TRBD1
j_gene: TRBJ1-5
v_gene: TRBV6-5
CDR3aa: CASSNQGAFNQPQHF
CDR3nt: TGTGCCAGCAGCAACCAGGGGGCTTTCAATCAGCCCCAGCATTTT

abundance: -
d_gene: -
j_gene: TRBJ2-7
v_gene: TRBV11-2
CDR3aa: CASSKGAYEQYF
CDR3nt: TGTGCCAGCAGCAAGGGGGCCTACGAGCAGTACTTC

abundance: once
d_gene: TRBD1
j_gene: TRBJ2-3
v_gene: TRBV19
CDR3aa: CASSIRGGPAGTQYF
CDR3nt: TGTGCCAGTAGTATTCGAGGGGGCCCAGCAGGTACGCAGTATTTT

abundance: -
d_gene: -
j_gene: TRBJ2-3
v_gene: TRBV2
CDR3aa: CASSEAPTHTDTQYF
CDR3nt: TGTGCCAGCAGTGAAGCTCCGACACACACAGATACGCAGTATTTT

abundance: -
d_gene: -
j_gene: TRBJ1-5
v_gene: TRBV25-1
CDR3aa: CASSSGDNQPQHF
CDR3nt: TGTGCCAGCAGTTCAGGGGACAATCAGCCCCAGCATTTT

abundance: -
d_gene: -
j_gene: TRBJ2-5
v_gene: TRBV27
CDR3aa: CASPPFSLQETQYF
CDR3nt: TGTGCCAGCCCCCCGTTCAGCTTGCAAGAGACCCAGTACTTC

abundance: -
d_gene: -
j_gene: TRBJ2-2
v_gene: TRBV6-5
CDR3aa: CASSSRRNTGELFF
CDR3nt: TGTGCCAGCAGTTCTCGTCGGAACACCGGGGAGCTGTTTTTT

abundance: -
d_gene: TRBD1
j_gene: TRBJ2-2
v_gene: TRBV6-1
CDR3aa: CASRSRGSTGELFF
CDR3nt: TGTGCCAGCAGGAGCAGGGGGTCCACCGGGGAGCTGTTTTTT

abundance: -
d_gene: -
j_gene: TRBJ1-2
v_gene: TRBV9
CDR3aa: CASSVKNQGADDYTF
CDR3nt: TGTGCCAGCAGCGTAAAAAATCAGGGCGCAGATGACTACACCTTC

abundance: few
d_gene: -
j_gene: TRBJ1-5
v_gene: TRBV6-6
CDR3aa: CASNYDSSNQPQHF
CDR3nt: TGTGCCAGCAATTATGACAGTTCCAATCAGCCCCAGCATTTT

abundance: -
d_gene: -
j_gene: TRBJ2-7
v_gene: TRBV7-9
CDR3aa: CASSPEGLAYEQYF
CDR3nt: TGTGCCAGCAGCCCAGAGGGGTTAGCCTACGAGCAGTACTTC

abundance: -
d_gene: -
j_gene: TRBJ2-7
v_gene: TRBV7-6
CDR3aa: CASSRVGGFSYEQYF
CDR3nt: TGTGCCAGCAGCCGGGTCGGGGGATTCTCCTACGAGCAGTACTTC

abundance: few
d_gene: -
j_gene: TRBJ2-7
v_gene: TRBV6-1
CDR3aa: CASSMAYEQYF
CDR3nt: TGTGCCAGCAGTATGGCCTACGAGCAGTACTTC

abundance: once
d_gene: -
j_gene: TRBJ2-4
v_gene: TRBV28
CDR3aa: CASINVAKNIQYF
CDR3nt: TGTGCCAGCATAAACGTAGCCAAAAACATTCAGTACTTC

abundance: -
d_gene: -
j_gene: TRBJ1-1
v_gene: TRBV6-1
CDR3aa: CASSMGRVSEAFF
CDR3nt: TGTGCCAGCAGTATGGGGAGGGTTTCTGAAGCTTTCTTT

abundance: -
d_gene: -
j_gene: TRBJ2-7
v_gene: TRBV6-6
CDR3aa: CASSYSGTYEQYF
CDR3nt: TGTGCCAGCAGTTACTCAGGGACCTACGAGCAGTACTTC

abundance: -
d_gene: TRBD1
j_gene: TRBJ1-1
v_gene: TRBV29-1
CDR3aa: CSVGDRGDTEAFF
CDR3nt: TGCAGCGTCGGTGACAGGGGGGACACTGAAGCTTTCTTT

abundance: -
d_gene: -
j_gene: TRBJ1-4
v_gene: TRBV2
CDR3aa: CASSEDSSNEKLFF
CDR3nt: TGTGCCAGCAGTGAGGACAGTAGTAATGAAAAACTGTTTTTT

abundance: -
d_gene: -
j_gene: TRBJ1-5
v_gene: TRBV7-7
CDR3aa: CASSLASAGHSNQPQHF
CDR3nt: TGTGCCAGCAGCTTAGCGTCGGCAGGCCATAGCAATCAGCCCCAGCATTTT

abundance: -
d_gene: TRBD2
j_gene: TRBJ2-5
v_gene: TRBV7-3
CDR3aa: CASSLTSGVQETQYF
CDR3nt: TGTGCCAGCAGCTTAACTAGCGGGGTGCAAGAGACCCAGTACTTC

abundance: -
d_gene: TRBD1
j_gene: TRBJ2-3
v_gene: TRBV28
CDR3aa: CASIEGQEFTDTQYF
CDR3nt: TGTGCCAGCATAGAGGGACAGGAGTTCACAGATACGCAGTATTTT

abundance: -
d_gene: -
j_gene: TRBJ1-1
v_gene: TRBV7-2
CDR3aa: CASSLEGTVNTEAFF
CDR3nt: TGTGCCAGCAGCTTAGAAGGGACGGTGAACACTGAAGCTTTCTTT

abundance: -
d_gene: -
j_gene: TRBJ2-3
v_gene: TRBV29-1
CDR3aa: CSVEDYSTDTQYF
CDR3nt: TGCAGCGTTGAAGACTACAGCACAGATACGCAGTATTTT

abundance: -
d_gene: TRBD1
j_gene: TRBJ2-7
v_gene: TRBV15
CDR3aa: CATSRFTGVYEQYF
CDR3nt: TGTGCCACCAGCAGATTTACAGGGGTCTACGAGCAGTACTTC

abundance: -
d_gene: TRBD1
j_gene: TRBJ1-2
v_gene: TRBV30
CDR3aa: CAWSTTGYGYTF
CDR3nt: TGTGCCTGGAGTACGACAGGGTATGGCTACACCTTC

abundance: -
d_gene: TRBD2
j_gene: TRBJ2-2
v_gene: TRBV19
CDR3aa: CASSIGGGLPGELFF
CDR3nt: TGTGCCAGTAGTATAGGGGGGGGACTCCCCGGGGAGCTGTTTTTT

abundance: -
d_gene: -
j_gene: TRBJ1-3
v_gene: TRBV7-2
CDR3aa: CASSLAGPGAGNTIYF
CDR3nt: TGTGCCAGCAGCTTAGCAGGACCAGGGGCTGGAAACACCATATATTTT

abundance: -
d_gene: TRBD1
j_gene: TRBJ2-7
v_gene: TRBV5-4
CDR3aa: CASSIKQGASEQYF
CDR3nt: TGTGCCAGCAGCATAAAACAGGGGGCATCCGAGCAGTACTTC

abundance: once
d_gene: -
j_gene: TRBJ1-5
v_gene: TRBV19
CDR3aa: CASSISLMVYDQPQHF
CDR3nt: TGTGCCAGTAGTATTTCGTTAATGGTATACGATCAGCCCCAGCATTTT

abundance: -
d_gene: -
j_gene: TRBJ1-2
v_gene: TRBV9
CDR3aa: CASSVDTGGGYGYTF
CDR3nt: TGTGCCAGCAGCGTAGATACGGGGGGAGGCTATGGCTACACCTTC

abundance: -
d_gene: -
j_gene: TRBJ2-1
v_gene: TRBV5-1
CDR3aa: CASSSAGLVLEQFF
CDR3nt: TGCGCCAGCAGCTCTGCGGGCTTGGTCTTAGAGCAGTTCTTC

abundance: -
d_gene: TRBD2
j_gene: TRBJ2-1
v_gene: TRBV12-5
CDR3aa: CASGLPGLAGTYNEQFF
CDR3nt: TGTGCTAGTGGTTTACCGGGACTAGCGGGGACCTACAATGAGCAGTTCTTC

abundance: -
d_gene: -
j_gene: TRBJ1-2
v_gene: TRBV6-5
CDR3aa: CASEGVFEGYTF
CDR3nt: TGTGCCAGCGAAGGGGTTTTCGAGGGCTACACCTTC

abundance: once
d_gene: -
j_gene: TRBJ2-7
v_gene: TRBV20-1
CDR3aa: CSASDHYEQYF
CDR3nt: TGCAGTGCTTCCGACCACTACGAGCAGTACTTC

abundance: -
d_gene: -
j_gene: TRBJ1-3
v_gene: TRBV7-8
CDR3aa: CASSLRGNSGNTIYF
CDR3nt: TGTGCCAGCAGCTTACGCGGCAACTCTGGAAACACCATATATTTT

abundance: -
d_gene: TRBD1
j_gene: TRBJ2-7
v_gene: TRBV18
CDR3aa: CASSPATGNYEQYF
CDR3nt: TGTGCCAGCTCACCCGCGACAGGGAACTACGAGCAGTACTTC

abundance: -
d_gene: -
j_gene: TRBJ2-7
v_gene: TRBV28
CDR3aa: CASSSWLGSAYEQYF
CDR3nt: TGTGCCAGCAGTTCCTGGTTGGGTTCCGCCTACGAGCAGTACTTC

abundance: -
d_gene: -
j_gene: TRBJ1-1
v_gene: TRBV19
CDR3aa: CASGSDRSFF
CDR3nt: TGTGCCAGTGGGTCGGACCGGTCTTTCTTT

abundance: -
d_gene: TRBD1
j_gene: TRBJ1-2
v_gene: TRBV23-1
CDR3aa: CASSPGASHRLGQPYGYTF
CDR3nt: TGCGCCAGCAGTCCTGGGGCCTCCCACAGACTGGGACAGCCCTATGGCTACACCTTC

abundance: -
d_gene: TRBD1
j_gene: TRBJ1-2
v_gene: TRBV10-3
CDR3aa: CAISEWTGGGSNYGYTF
CDR3nt: TGTGCCATCAGTGAGTGGACAGGGGGCGGCTCTAACTATGGCTACACCTTC

abundance: -
d_gene: TRBD1
j_gene: TRBJ1-4
v_gene: TRBV19
CDR3aa: CASRTGGDRKLFF
CDR3nt: TGTGCCAGTAGAACAGGAGGGGACAGAAAACTGTTTTTT